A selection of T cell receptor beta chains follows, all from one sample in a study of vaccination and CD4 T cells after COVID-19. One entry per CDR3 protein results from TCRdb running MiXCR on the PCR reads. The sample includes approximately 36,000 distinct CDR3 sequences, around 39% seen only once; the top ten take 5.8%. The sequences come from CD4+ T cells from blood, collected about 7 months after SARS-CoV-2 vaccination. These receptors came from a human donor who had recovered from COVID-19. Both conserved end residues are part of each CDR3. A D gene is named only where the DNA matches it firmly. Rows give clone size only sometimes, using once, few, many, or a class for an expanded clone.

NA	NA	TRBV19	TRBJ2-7	CASSEQGVVGEQYF	TGTGCCAGTAGTGAACAGGGCGTGGTGGGCGAGCAGTACTTC
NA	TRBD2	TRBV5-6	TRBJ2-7	CASSLSGISHEQYF	TGTGCCAGCAGCTTGAGCGGGATCTCCCACGAGCAGTACTTC
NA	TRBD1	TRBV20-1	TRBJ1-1	CSARGTGGDTEAFF	TGCAGTGCTAGGGGGACAGGGGGCGACACTGAAGCTTTCTTT
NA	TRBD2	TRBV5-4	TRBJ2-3	CASKLRGGRADTQYF	TGTGCCAGCAAACTAAGAGGAGGGAGGGCAGATACGCAGTATTTT
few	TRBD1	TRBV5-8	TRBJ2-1	CASSSGQASYNEQFF	TGTGCCAGCAGCTCCGGACAGGCGTCCTACAATGAGCAGTTCTTC
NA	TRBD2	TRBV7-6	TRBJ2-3	CASSYQRDSDTQYF	TGTGCCAGCAGCTACCAGCGGGACTCAGATACGCAGTATTTT
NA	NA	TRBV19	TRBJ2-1	CASQLTNGYNEQFF	TGTGCCAGCCAACTTACGAACGGGTACAATGAGCAGTTCTTC
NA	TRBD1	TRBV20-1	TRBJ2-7	CSARDARQGGYEQYF	TGCAGTGCTAGAGATGCCCGACAGGGGGGGTACGAGCAGTACTTC
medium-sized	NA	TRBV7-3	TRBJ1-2	CASSFFTGPGYGYTF	TGTGCCAGCAGCTTTTTCACAGGTCCGGGCTATGGCTACACCTTC
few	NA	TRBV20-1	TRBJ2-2	CSAPTTGLAGELFF	TGCAGTGCTCCTACTACAGGGTTAGCCGGGGAGCTGTTTTTT
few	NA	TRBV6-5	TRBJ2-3	CASSYTGGTNTQYF	TGTGCCAGCAGTTATACAGGAGGCACGAATACGCAGTATTTT
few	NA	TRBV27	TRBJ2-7	CASSLDGETGVGQYF	TGTGCCAGCAGTTTAGACGGAGAAACGGGGGTTGGGCAGTACTTC
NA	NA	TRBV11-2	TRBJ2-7	CASSLDFGPGGEQYF	TGTGCCAGCAGCTTAGATTTCGGCCCCGGCGGCGAGCAGTACTTC
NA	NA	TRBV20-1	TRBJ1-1	CSAFTGNTEAFF	TGCAGTGCATTCACAGGGAACACTGAAGCTTTCTTT
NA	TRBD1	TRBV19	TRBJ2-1	CASSIVTGVSPYNEQFF	TGTGCCAGTAGTATTGTGACAGGGGTCTCCCCCTACAATGAGCAGTTCTTC
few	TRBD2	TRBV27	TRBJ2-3	CASSWDYTDTQYF	TGTGCCAGCAGTTGGGACTACACAGATACGCAGTATTTT
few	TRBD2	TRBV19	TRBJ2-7	CASSIDVTSGRLEQYF	TGTGCCAGTAGTATAGACGTGACTAGCGGGAGGCTAGAGCAGTACTTC
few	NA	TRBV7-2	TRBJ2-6	CASSLASSGTGANVLTF	TGTGCCAGCAGCTTAGCTTCCTCAGGGACTGGGGCCAACGTCCTGACTTTC
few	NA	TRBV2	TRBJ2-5	CASSTDSRETQYF	TGTGCCAGCAGTACGGACAGCAGAGAGACCCAGTACTTC
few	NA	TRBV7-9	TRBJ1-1	CASSHGRGWDTEAFF	TGTGCCAGCAGCCACGGACGGGGGTGGGACACTGAAGCTTTCTTT
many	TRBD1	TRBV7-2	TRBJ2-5	CASSLTGGETQYF	TGTGCCAGCAGCCTGACAGGGGGTGAGACCCAGTACTTC
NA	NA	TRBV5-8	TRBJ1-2	CASSFSSWQGNYGYTF	TGTGCCAGCAGCTTCTCTAGCTGGCAGGGAAACTATGGCTACACCTTC